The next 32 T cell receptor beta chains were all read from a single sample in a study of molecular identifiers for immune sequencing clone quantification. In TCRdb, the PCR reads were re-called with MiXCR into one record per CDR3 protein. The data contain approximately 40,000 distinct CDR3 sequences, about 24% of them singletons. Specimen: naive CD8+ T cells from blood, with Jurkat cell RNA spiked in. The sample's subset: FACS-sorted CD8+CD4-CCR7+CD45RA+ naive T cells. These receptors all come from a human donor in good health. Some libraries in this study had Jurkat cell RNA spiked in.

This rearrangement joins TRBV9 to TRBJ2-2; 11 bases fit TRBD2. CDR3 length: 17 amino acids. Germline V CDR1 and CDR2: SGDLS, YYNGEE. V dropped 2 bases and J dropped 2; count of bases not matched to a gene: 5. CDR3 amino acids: CASSVARLAGNTGELFF. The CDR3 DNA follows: TGTGCCAGCAGCGTGGCCCGACTAGCGGGAAACACCGGGGAGCTGTTTTTT.

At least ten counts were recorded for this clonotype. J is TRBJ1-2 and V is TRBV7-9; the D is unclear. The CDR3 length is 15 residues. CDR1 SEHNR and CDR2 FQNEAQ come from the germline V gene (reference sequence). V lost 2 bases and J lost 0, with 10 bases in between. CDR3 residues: CASSLFAATNYGYTF. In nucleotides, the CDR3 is TGTGCCAGCAGCTTATTTGCGGCGACTAACTATGGCTACACCTTC.

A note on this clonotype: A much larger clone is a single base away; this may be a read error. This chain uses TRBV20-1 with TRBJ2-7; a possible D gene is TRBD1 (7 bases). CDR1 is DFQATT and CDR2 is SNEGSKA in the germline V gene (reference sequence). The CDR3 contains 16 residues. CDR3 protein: CSARDPRAGGPYGQYF. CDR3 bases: TGCAGTGCTAGAGACCCAAGAGCAGGGGGGCCCTACGGGCAGTACTTC.

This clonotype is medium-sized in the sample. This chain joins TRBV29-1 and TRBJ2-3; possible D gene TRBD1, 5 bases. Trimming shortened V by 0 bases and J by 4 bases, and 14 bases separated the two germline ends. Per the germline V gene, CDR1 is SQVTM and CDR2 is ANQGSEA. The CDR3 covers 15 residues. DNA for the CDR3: TGCAGCGTTGAAGAGCGAGGCCAGGGCCCAGATACGCAGTATTTT. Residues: CSVEERGQGPDTQYF.

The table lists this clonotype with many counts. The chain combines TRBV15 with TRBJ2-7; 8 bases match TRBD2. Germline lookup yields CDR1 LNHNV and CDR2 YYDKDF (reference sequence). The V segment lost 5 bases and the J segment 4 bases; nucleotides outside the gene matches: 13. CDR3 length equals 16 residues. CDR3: CATSPLREGLIYEQYF. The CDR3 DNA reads TGTGCCACCAGCCCCCTTCGGGAGGGCCTCATTTACGAGCAGTACTTC.

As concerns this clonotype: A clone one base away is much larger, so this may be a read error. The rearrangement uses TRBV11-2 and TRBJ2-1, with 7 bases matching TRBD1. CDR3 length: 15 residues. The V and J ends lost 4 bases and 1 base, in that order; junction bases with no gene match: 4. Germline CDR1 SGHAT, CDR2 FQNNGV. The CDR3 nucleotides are TGTGCCAGCAGCTCCAGGGACAGTTCCTACAATGAGCAGTTCTTC. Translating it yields CASSSRDSSYNEQFF.

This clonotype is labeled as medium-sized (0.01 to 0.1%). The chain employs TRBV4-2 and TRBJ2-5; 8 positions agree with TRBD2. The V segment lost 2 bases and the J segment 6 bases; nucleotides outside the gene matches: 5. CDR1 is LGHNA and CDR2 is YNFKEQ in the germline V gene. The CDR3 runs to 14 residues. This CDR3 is CASSQPGLAQTQYF. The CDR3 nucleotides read TGTGCCAGCAGCCAACCCGGACTAGCCCAGACCCAGTACTTC.

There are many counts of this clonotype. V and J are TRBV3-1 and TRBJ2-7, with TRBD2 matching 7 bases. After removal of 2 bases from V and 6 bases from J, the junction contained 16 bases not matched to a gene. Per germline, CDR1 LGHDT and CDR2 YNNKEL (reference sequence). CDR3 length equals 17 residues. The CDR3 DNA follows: TGTGCCAGCAGCCAAACCTATGAGGGGCTAGCGGCTGCCGAGCAGTACTTC. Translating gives CASSQTYEGLAAAEQYF.

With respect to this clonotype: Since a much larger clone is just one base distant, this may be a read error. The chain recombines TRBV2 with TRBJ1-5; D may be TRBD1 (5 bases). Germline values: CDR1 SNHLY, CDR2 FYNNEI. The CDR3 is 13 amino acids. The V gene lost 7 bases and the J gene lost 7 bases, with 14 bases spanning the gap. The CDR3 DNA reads TGTGCCAGCACCCTAGGGTGGGACCAGCCCCAGCATTTT. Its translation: CASTLGWDQPQHF.

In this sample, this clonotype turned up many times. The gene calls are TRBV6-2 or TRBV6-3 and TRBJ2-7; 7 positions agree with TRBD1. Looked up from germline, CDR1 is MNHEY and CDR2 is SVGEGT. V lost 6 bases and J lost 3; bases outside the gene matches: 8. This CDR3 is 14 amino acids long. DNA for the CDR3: TGTGCCAGCAGATATAAGGGGGCTATCTACGAGCAGTACTTC. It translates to CASRYKGAIYEQYF.

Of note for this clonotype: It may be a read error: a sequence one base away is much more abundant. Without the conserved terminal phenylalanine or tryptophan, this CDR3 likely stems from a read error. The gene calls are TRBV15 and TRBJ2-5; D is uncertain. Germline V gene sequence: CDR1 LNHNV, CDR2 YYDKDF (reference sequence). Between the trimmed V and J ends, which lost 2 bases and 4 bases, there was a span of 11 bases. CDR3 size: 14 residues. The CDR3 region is CATSRSSLPETQYI. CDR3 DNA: TGTGCCACCAGCAGATCCTCCCTCCCAGAGACCCAGTACATC.

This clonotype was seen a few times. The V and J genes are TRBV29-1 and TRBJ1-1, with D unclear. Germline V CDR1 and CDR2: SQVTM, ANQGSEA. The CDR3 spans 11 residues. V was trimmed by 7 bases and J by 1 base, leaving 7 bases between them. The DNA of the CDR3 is TGCAGCGGACATACGAACACTGAAGCTTTCTTT. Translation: CSGHTNTEAFF. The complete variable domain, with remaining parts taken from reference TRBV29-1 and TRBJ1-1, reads SAVISQKPSRDICQRGTSLTIQCQVDSQVTMMFWYRQQPGQSLTLIATANQGSEATYESGFVIDKFPISRPNLTFSTLTVSNMSPEDSSIYLCSGHTNTEAFFGQGTRLTVV.

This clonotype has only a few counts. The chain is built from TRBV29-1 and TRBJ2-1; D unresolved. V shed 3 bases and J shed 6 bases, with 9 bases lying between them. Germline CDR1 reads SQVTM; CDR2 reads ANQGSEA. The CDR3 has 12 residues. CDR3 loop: CSVDLVSNEQFF. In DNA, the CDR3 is TGCAGCGTTGATTTGGTTAGCAATGAGCAGTTCTTC.

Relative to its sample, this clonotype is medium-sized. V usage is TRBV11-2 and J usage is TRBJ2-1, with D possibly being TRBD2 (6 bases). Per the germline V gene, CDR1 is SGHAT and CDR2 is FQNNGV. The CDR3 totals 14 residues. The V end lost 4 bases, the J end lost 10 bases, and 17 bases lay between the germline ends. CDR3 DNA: TGTGCCAGCAGCTCTACTCGGACTACCGGAGAGCAGTTCTTC. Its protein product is CASSSTRTTGEQFF.

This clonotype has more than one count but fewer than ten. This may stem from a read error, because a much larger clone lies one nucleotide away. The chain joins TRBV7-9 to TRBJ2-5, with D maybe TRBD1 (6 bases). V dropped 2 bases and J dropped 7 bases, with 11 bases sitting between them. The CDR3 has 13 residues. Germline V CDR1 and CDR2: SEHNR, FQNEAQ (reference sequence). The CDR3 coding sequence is TGTGCCAGCAGCTTATCTTTAGGGGGGACCCAGTACTTC. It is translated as CASSLSLGGTQYF. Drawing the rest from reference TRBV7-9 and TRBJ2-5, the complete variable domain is DTGVSQNPRHKITKRGQNVTFRCDPISEHNRLYWYRQTLGQGPEFLTYFQNEAQLEKSRLLSDRFSAERPKGSFSTLEIQRTEQGDSAMYLCASSLSLGGTQYFGPGTRLLVL.

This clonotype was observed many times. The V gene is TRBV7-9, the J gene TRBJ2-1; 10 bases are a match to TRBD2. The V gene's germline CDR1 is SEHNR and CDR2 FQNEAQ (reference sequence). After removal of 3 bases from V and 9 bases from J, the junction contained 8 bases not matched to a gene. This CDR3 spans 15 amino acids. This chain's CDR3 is CASSFLLAGEGEQFF. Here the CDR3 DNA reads TGTGCCAGCAGCTTTCTCCTAGCGGGAGAGGGTGAGCAGTTCTTC. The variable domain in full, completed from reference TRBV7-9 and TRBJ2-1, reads DTGVSQNPRHKITKRGQNVTFRCDPISEHNRLYWYRQTLGQGPEFLTYFQNEAQLEKSRLLSDRFSAERPKGSFSTLEIQRTEQGDSAMYLCASSFLLAGEGEQFFGPGTRLTVL.

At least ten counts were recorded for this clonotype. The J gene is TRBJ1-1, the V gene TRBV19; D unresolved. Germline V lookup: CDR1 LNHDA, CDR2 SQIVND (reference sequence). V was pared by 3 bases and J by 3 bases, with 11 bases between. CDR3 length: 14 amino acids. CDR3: CASSIYSTDTEAFF. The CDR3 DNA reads TGTGCCAGTAGTATCTATTCCACGGACACTGAAGCTTTCTTT. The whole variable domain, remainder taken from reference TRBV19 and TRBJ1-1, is DGGITQSPKYLFRKEGQNVTLSCEQNLNHDAMYWYRQDPGQGLRLIYYSQIVNDFQKGDIAEGYSVSREKKESFPLTVTSAQKNPTAFYLCASSIYSTDTEAFFGQGTRLTVV.

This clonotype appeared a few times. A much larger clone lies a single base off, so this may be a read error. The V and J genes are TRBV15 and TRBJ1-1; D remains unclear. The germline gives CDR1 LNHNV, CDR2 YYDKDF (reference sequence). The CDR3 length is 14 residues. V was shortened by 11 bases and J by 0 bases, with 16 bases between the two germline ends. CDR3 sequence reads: CAARAKAMNTEAFF. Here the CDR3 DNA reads TGTGCCGCCCGGGCGAAGGCAATGAACACTGAAGCTTTCTTT. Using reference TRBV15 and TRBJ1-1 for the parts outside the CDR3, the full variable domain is DAMVIQNPRYQVTQFGKPVTLSCSQTLNHNVMYWYQQKSSQAPKLLFHYYDKDFNNEADTPDNFQSRRPNTSFCFLDIRSPGLGDTAMYLCAARAKAMNTEAFFGQGTRLTVV.

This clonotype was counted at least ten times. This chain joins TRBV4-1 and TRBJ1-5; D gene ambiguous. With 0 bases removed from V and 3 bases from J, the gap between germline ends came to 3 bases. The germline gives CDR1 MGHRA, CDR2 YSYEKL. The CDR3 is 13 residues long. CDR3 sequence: CASSQDVNQPQHF. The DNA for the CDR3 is TGCGCCAGCAGCCAAGATGTCAATCAGCCCCAGCATTTT.

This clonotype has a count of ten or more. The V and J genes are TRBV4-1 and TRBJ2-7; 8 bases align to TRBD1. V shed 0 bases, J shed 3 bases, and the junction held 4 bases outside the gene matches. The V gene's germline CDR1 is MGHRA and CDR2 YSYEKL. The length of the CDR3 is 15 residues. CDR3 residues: CASSQEDRAFYEQYF. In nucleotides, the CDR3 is TGCGCCAGCAGCCAAGAGGACAGGGCCTTCTACGAGCAGTACTTC.

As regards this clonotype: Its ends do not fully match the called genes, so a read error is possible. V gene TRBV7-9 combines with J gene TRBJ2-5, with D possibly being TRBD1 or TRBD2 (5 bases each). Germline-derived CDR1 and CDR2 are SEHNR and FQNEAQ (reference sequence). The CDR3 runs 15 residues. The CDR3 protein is CASSLAPGPRGTPYF. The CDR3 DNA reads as TGTGCCAGCAGCTTAGCACCGGGTCCGAGAGGGACCCCGTACTTC.

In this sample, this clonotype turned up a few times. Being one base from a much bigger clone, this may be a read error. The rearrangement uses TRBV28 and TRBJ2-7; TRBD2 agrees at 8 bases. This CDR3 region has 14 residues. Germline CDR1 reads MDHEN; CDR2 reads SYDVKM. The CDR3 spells CASSSGTRRYEQCF. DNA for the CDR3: TGTGCCAGCAGTTCCGGGACTAGGCGCTACGAGCAGTGCTTC.

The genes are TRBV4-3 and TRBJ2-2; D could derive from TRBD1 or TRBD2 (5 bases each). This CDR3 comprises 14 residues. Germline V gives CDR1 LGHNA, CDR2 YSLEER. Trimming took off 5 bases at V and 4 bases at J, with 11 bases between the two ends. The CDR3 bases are TGCGCCAGCAGCGAGGGGCGCGTCACCGGGGAGCTGTTTTTT. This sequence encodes CASSEGRVTGELFF.

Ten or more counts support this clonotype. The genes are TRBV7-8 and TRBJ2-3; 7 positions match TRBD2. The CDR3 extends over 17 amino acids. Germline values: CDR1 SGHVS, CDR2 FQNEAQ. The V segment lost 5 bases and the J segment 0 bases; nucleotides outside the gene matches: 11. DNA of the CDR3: TGTGCCAGCAGCCCGACCGGGGGGACCCATAGCACAGATACGCAGTATTTT. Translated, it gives CASSPTGGTHSTDTQYF.

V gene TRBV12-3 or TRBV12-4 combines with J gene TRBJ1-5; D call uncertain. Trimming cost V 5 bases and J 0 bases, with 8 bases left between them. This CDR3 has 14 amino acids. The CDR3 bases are TGTGCCAGCAGTGGCGATATTAGCAATCAGCCCCAGCATTTT. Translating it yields CASSGDISNQPQHF.

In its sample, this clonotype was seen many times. Written as DNA, the CDR3 is TGCGCCAGCAGCCCGCTTACCGGGTCAGACTACGAGCAGTACTTC. Translated, it gives CASSPLTGSDYEQYF. J is TRBJ2-7 and V is TRBV5-1; D is uncertain. Per the germline V gene, CDR1 is SGHRS and CDR2 is YFSETQ. V dropped 4 bases and J dropped 3 bases, with 17 bases sitting between them. The CDR3 is 15 residues long.

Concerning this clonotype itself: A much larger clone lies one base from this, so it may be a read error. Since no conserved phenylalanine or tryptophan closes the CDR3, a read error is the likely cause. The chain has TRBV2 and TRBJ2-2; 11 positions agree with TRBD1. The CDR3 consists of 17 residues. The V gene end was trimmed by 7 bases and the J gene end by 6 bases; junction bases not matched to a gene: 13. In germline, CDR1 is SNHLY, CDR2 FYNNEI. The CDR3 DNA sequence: TGTGCCAGCAATGATCCGGGACAGGGGGGAAGAGCCGGGGAGCTGTTTTAT. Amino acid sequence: CASNDPGQGGRAGELFY.

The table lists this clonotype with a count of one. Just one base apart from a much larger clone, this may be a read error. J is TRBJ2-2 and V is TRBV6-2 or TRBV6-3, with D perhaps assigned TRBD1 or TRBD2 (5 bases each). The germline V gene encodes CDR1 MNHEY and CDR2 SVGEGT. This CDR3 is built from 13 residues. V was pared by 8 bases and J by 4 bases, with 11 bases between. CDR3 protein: CASGPGSTGELFF. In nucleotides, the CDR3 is TGTGCCAGCGGTCCAGGGAGCACCGGGGAGCTGTTTTTT.

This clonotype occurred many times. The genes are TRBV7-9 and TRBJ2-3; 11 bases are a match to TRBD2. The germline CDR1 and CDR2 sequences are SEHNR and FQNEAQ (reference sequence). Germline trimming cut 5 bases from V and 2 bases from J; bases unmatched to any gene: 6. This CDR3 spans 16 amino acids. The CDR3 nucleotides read TGTGCCAGCAGCCCCGTAGCGGGAGGGCCCACAGATACGCAGTATTTT. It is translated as CASSPVAGGPTDTQYF.

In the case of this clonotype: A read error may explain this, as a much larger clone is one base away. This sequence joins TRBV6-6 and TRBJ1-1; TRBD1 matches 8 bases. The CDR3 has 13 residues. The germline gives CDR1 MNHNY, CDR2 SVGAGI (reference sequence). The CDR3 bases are TGTGTCAGCAGACCGACAGGGGATTTTGAAGCTTTCTTT. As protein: CVSRPTGDFEAFF.

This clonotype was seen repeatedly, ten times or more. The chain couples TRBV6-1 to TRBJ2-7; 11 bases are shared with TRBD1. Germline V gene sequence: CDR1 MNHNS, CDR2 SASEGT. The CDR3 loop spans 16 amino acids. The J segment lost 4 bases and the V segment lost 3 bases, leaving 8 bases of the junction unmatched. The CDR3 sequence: CASSDPGQGAGYEQYF. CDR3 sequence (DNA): TGTGCCAGCAGTGACCCTGGACAGGGGGCCGGGTACGAGCAGTACTTC.

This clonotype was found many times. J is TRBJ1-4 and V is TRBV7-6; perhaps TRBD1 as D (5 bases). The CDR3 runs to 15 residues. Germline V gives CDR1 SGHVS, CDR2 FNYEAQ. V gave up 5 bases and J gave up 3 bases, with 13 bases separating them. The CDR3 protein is CASSTGTGPNEKLFF. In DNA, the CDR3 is TGTGCCAGCAGCACGGGGACGGGTCCTAATGAAAAACTGTTTTTT.